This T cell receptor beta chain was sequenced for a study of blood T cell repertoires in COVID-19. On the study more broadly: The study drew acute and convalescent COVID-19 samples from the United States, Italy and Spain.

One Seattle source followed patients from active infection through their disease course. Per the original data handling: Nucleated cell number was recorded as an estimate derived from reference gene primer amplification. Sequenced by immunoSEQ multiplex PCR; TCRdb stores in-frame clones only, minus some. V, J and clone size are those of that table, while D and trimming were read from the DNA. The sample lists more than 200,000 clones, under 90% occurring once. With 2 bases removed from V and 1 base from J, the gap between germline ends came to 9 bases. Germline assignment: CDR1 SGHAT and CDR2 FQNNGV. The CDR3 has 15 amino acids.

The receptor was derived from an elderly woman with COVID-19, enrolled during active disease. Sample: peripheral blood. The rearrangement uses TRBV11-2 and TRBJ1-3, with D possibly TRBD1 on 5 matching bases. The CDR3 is CASSLTGSSGNTIYF. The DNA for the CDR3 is TGTGCCAGCAGCTTAACAGGCTCGTCTGGAAACACCATATATTTT.